This T cell receptor beta chain was profiled in a study of shared clonotypes between healthy human individuals (dated by TCRdb to the early 2020s). Describing the broader study: Three men and a couple of women, aged 18 to 49 years, made up the cohort. To increase sequencing depth and limit assay-specific biases, TCR repertoire library preparation and sequencing were carried out by different laboratories using diverse techniques. Blood TCR repertoires of about five healthy adults were deeply sequenced to estimate repertoire size and the extent of clonotype sharing between individuals. For each donor, CD4 naive and CD4 memory were each run on three plates, CD8 naive on two plates, and CD8 memory on one plate. Leukapheresis yielded between about 0.8 and 8.9 billion PBMCs per donor. What the work shows at the level of the full study, not this receptor alone: Even with the large sequencing depth, rarefaction of the sorted-subset datasets indicated that sequencing was incomplete. Roughly 5.2% of naive CD4, 3.5% of naive CD8, approximately 2.2% of memory CD4, and roughly 0.4% of memory CD8 clonotypes were shared across a handful of donors. Naive subsets generally had larger estimated clonotype richness than memory subsets. Only blood was sampled, and tissue TCR repertoires likely differ from those in blood. The genetic and exposure-history diversity represented was limited by the small number of donors. Pairwise subsampling led to the expectation that sequencing depth would affect the degree of clonotype sharing among donors. Clonotypes shared by all four sorted-subset donors showed higher generation probabilities than non-shared clonotypes.

TCR CDR3 regions were amplified from genomic DNA by multiplex PCR using the deep immunoSEQ assay. Extracted genomic DNA from each cell subset was spread evenly across all wells of several immunoSEQ 96-well plates, with each plate serving as a replicate. For sorted subsets, approximately 190 ng genomic DNA, equal to about 30,000 T cell genomes, was loaded into each replicate PCR. The purified libraries were quantified using a Qubit 3.0 fluorometer, sized with a Bioanalyzer 2100, and then quantified again using the KAPA Library Quantification kit. Every immunoSEQ 96-well plate was sequenced on a dedicated single-read 150-cycle Illumina NextSeq 550 flow cell. For the original study's pipeline: Because the immunoSEQ output held only junctional sequences and lacked quality scores, the filtering could not match the filtering applied to full-length reads. Sequences were annotated with PyIR, a Python wrapper for IgBLAST v1.9, using IMGT germline references to assign V/J genes and CDR3. Reads were removed for weak V/J assignments (E-value above 1e-6), missing CDR3, stop codons, out-of-frame junctions, or ambiguous translated residues. V3J clonotypes were defined by identical inferred V gene, J gene, and CDR3 amino acid sequence. To compute the percentage overlap between repertoires, the number of shared unique clonotypes was divided by the size of the smaller repertoire. Repertoire richness was assessed with RTK rarefaction, the Chao1 estimator, and Recon v2.1 estimates of unobserved clonotypes. Generation probabilities for all TCRbeta clonotypes obtained by the gDNA method from several donors were computed using OLGA. The clones in this table, taken by TCRdb from immuneACCESS, are in-frame only. Not every clone is retained; where verified, under half of the shortfall comes from an unresolved V gene, and the cause of the rest is unknown. V and J calls and clone size follow that table, whereas D and trimming were derived from the DNA. Across this sample there are more than 400,000 clones, with 95% to 96% seen only once. The ten largest clones represent approximately 0.06% of the sample.

The donors were healthy, HIV-negative adults with no recently reported acute infections or vaccinations. Only Caucasian adults living in Nashville, Tennessee, USA were represented among the donors. CD4+ T cells were enriched by magnetic negative selection, after which naive cells were positively selected on CD45RA and the negative fraction was taken as the memory subset. After blood collection by leukapheresis, PBMCs were isolated using Ficoll-Histopaque density gradient centrifugation and then cryopreserved in the vapor phase of liquid nitrogen. Analytical flow cytometry was used to check the purity and quantity of each magnetically sorted T cell population. Each sorted fraction had its genomic DNA isolated and then quantified by UV absorbance on a Nanodrop 2000c. For CDR1 and CDR2, the germline V gene (reference sequence) lists SEHNR and FQNEAQ. Including the terminal cysteine and phenylalanine, the CDR3 comprises 15 residues. Only the CDR3 region is kept as DNA, spanning 45 bases read in frame from base 1. V is cut by 1 base and J by 2 bases, and the space between the germline ends is 10 bases.

On this clone itself: There is no known antigen for this receptor. No quality values exist for individual bases; no much larger clone is one base distant.

The source material was naive CD4+ T cells sorted from blood. Sample cell subset or site, as interpreted from the label and publication: CD45RA+ positively selected. The sequence came from a woman aged 25 to 45 in good health. The rearrangement joined TRBV7-9 to TRBJ2-3; the D gene is possibly TRBD2, with 6 bases matching. The bases are TGTGCCAGCAGCTTAGGAAGCGGGTACACAGATACGCAGTATTTT. Its amino acids are CASSLGSGYTDTQYF.